This T cell receptor beta chain was recorded in a study of long-term antiretroviral therapy in people with HIV. This CDR3 is built from 14 residues. Germline trimming cut 4 bases from V and 4 bases from J; bases unmatched to any gene: 5. Germline CDR1 and CDR2: SGHRS and YFSETQ. They ran version v3.0 of the immunoSEQ assay at survey level. TCRdb's table, derived via immunoSEQ multiplex PCR, lists solely in-frame clones and lacks some. This sample has about 15,000 clones, with more than 70% found just once. The table lists this clone with a count of one. No antigen is known for it. Study-wide results and caveats: It was not possible to obtain data on ART adherence, viral resistance or therapy changes.

Sequenced here: unsorted PBMCs, sampled 6.9 years after starting antiretroviral therapy. This TCR came from a man in his forties or fifties with HIV. V is TRBV5-1 and J is TRBJ1-3; 7 nucleotides match TRBD1. The CDR3 region is CASSPTGEGNTIYF. The CDR3 DNA reads TGCGCCAGCAGCCCCACAGGGGAAGGAAACACCATATATTTT.